This record concerns one TCR beta chain sequence. CDR3 length: 15 residues. Germline assignment: CDR1 ENHRY and CDR2 SYGVKD. The junction had 3 bases not matched to a gene; V was cut back by 3 bases and J by 1 base. The sample comes from a study of shared clonotypes between healthy human individuals. About the study: Donors were a couple of women and a few men aged 18 to 49.

Bulk PBMC genomic DNA spanned ten immunoSEQ deep plates. Clones were sequenced by immunoSEQ multiplex PCR, and TCRdb holds only the in-frame ones, with some missing. The sample holds some 530,000 clones; 70% to 85% are singletons and the top ten take 12%. This clonotype was sampled from a woman between 40 and 50 years old in good health. Some clones in this sample may be carry-over from other donors' samples. The chain uses TRBV10-3 and TRBJ2-3; the match to TRBD2 covers 8 bases. Sequenced input: PBMCs. The DNA of the CDR3 is TGTGCCATCAGTGACGGGCGGGGGGGCACAGATACGCAGTATTTT. This encodes CAISDGRGGTDTQYF.